These 24 T cell receptor beta chains came from one sample sequenced in a study of T cell repertoires in cytomegalovirus infection. TCRdb analysed the reads with MiXCR anew, one entry per CDR3 protein. The table has 200,000 to 250,000 distinct CDR3 sequences, 20% to 25% seen once. The sequenced material came from CD8+ T cells from PBMCs. The origin of the receptors is a human donor in good health (CMV status not recorded). Some clones in this sample may be carry-over from other donors' samples.

This clonotype has only a few counts. CDR3 nucleotide sequence: TGTGCCAGCAGTGGATTGGATTTGCCTCCTGATACGCAGTATTTT. This sequence encodes CASSGLDLPPDTQYF. This chain uses TRBV2 with TRBJ2-3, with D unclear. From germline, CDR1 is SNHLY and CDR2 FYNNEI. This CDR3 region has 15 residues. The V end lost 4 bases, the J end lost 6 bases, and 17 bases lay between the germline ends.

The chain recombines TRBV12-3 or TRBV12-4 with TRBJ2-1; TRBD2 matches at 12 bases. V was clipped by 6 bases and J by 7 bases; unmatched bases: 7. This CDR3 is 15 amino acids long. The CDR3 DNA reads as TGTGCCAGCAGCAAACTAGCGGGGGGTGGGAATGAGCAGTTCTTC. This codes for CASSKLAGGGNEQFF.

This clonotype appeared many times. V gene TRBV7-9 combines with J gene TRBJ2-7; 8 positions agree with TRBD1. The length of the CDR3 is 15 residues. The ends lost 4 bases at V and 4 bases at J; junction bases unmatched: 9. The germline V gene has CDR1 SEHNR and CDR2 FQNEAQ (reference sequence). The CDR3 is CASSSYRGDWYEQYF. In DNA form, the CDR3 reads TGTGCCAGCAGCTCCTACAGGGGGGATTGGTACGAGCAGTACTTC.

At least ten counts were recorded for this clonotype. The chain uses TRBV7-2 and TRBJ1-2; D remains unclear. CDR1 is SGHTA, CDR2 FQGNSA, per germline. Trimming took 3 bases from V and 3 from J, leaving 17 bases between them. The CDR3 is made up of 16 amino acids. The CDR3 DNA sequence: TGTGCCAGCAGCTTGGGAGCCGGGATACAGCACTATGGCTACACCTTC. Its translation: CASSLGAGIQHYGYTF.

Remarks on this clonotype: A read error may produce the germline difference seen at one junction end. The rearrangement uses TRBV10-3 and TRBJ2-1; 12 bases align to TRBD2. This CDR3 contains 15 residues. The germline gives CDR1 ENHRY, CDR2 SYGVKD. As DNA, the CDR3 is TGTGCCATCAGTCGGACTAGCGGGGATGACAATCAGCAGTTCTTC. This encodes CAISRTSGDDNQQFF.

This clonotype was counted many times. The genes are TRBV7-9 and TRBJ2-1; 10 positions match TRBD2. CDR1 and CDR2 from the germline V gene are SEHNR and FQNEAQ (reference sequence). V lost 4 bases to trimming and J lost 4 bases; unmatched junction nucleotides: 10. This CDR3 is built from 17 residues. CDR3 loop: CASSSPRAGGSYNEQFF. CDR3 nucleotides: TGTGCCAGCAGCTCCCCAAGAGCGGGGGGGTCTTACAATGAGCAGTTCTTC.

To note about this clonotype: This may be a read error, as it is one base from a much larger clone. This chain joins TRBV7-9 and TRBJ2-3; 10 bases align to TRBD2. This CDR3 comprises 16 residues. CDR1 and CDR2 (germline): SEHNR, FQNEAQ (reference sequence). The ends lost 8 bases at V and 3 bases at J; junction bases unmatched: 11. CDR3 in amino acids: CASGPLVAGGTDTQYF. Written as DNA, the CDR3 is TGTGCCAGCGGCCCGTTGGTAGCGGGGGGAACAGATACGCAGTATTTT.

The chain couples TRBV12-5 to TRBJ2-5; TRBD1 matches 7 bases. V gave up 6 bases and J gave up 1 base; unmatched junction bases: 2. The CDR3 contains 13 residues. CDR1 and CDR2 (germline): LGHNT, FRNRAP. The CDR3 sequence is CASGGQFQETQYF. The CDR3 coding sequence is TGTGCTAGTGGGGGACAGTTCCAAGAGACCCAGTACTTC.

This clonotype was picked up one time. This chain uses TRBV7-6 with TRBJ1-1; no clear D gene. The length of the CDR3 is 12 residues. Trimming cost V 2 bases and J 7 bases, with 8 bases left between them. CDR1 SGHVS and CDR2 FNYEAQ come from the germline V gene. Here the CDR3 DNA reads TGTGCCAGCAGCTTATTGGACGATGAAGCTTTCTTT. Translation: CASSLLDDEAFF.

This clonotype has a count of ten or more. The chain employs TRBV7-2 and TRBJ2-7, with TRBD1 matching over 10 bases. CDR3 size: 15 residues. Trimming took 4 bases from V and 3 from J; bases not matched to a gene: 6. The germline V gene has CDR1 SGHTA and CDR2 FQGNSA. DNA of the CDR3: TGTGCCAGCAGCTACAGGGACAGGGGCATCTACGAGCAGTACTTC. This codes for CASSYRDRGIYEQYF.

The rearrangement links TRBV6-5 to TRBJ1-1; perhaps TRBD1 as D (5 bases). The CDR3 is 15 amino acids. Germline CDR1 is MNHEY and CDR2 is SVGAGI. The V end lost 4 bases, the J end lost 5 bases, and 17 bases lay between the germline ends. In DNA form, the CDR3 reads TGTGCCAGCAGTTTGTCCGACAGAATCAGAACTGAAGCTTTCTTT. Translating gives CASSLSDRIRTEAFF.

This clonotype has more than one count but fewer than ten. The CDR3 bases are TGTGCCAGCAGTCCTCATAGGTTTGGGCCCGGATACACTGAAGCTTTCTTT. Encoded protein: CASSPHRFGPGYTEAFF. V gene TRBV28 combines with J gene TRBJ1-1; D unresolved. The germline V gene encodes CDR1 MDHEN and CDR2 SYDVKM. The CDR3 consists of 17 residues. V lost 5 bases and J lost 3, with 22 bases in between.

Many counts were recorded for this clonotype. V usage is TRBV7-6 and J usage is TRBJ1-4; no firm D call. Between the trimmed V and J ends, which lost 8 bases and 5 bases, there was a span of 12 bases. This CDR3 spans 13 amino acids. Germline assignment: CDR1 SGHVS and CDR2 FNYEAQ. Written as DNA, the CDR3 is TGTGCCAGCGGGGTCAGCCCAAATGAAAAACTGTTTTTT. Its protein is CASGVSPNEKLFF.

This chain uses TRBV28 with TRBJ2-1, with D tentatively TRBD1 (6 bases). The CDR3 covers 14 residues. The germline V gene has CDR1 MDHEN and CDR2 SYDVKM. The V end lost 6 bases, the J end lost 5 bases, and 14 bases lay between the germline ends. The CDR3 nucleotides read TGTGCCAGCAGAGGGGGACCGTCCAACAATGAGCAGTTCTTC. Its translation: CASRGGPSNNEQFF.

Remarks on this clonotype: A much larger clone sits a single nucleotide away, making a read error possible. V usage is TRBV7-2 and J usage is TRBJ2-7; D ambiguous. V was pared by 0 bases and J by 0 bases, with 12 bases between. CDR3 length: 16 residues. The germline V gene has CDR1 SGHTA and CDR2 FQGNSA. CDR3 in DNA: TGTGCCAGCAGCTTAGCTAGTAGGATACCCTCCTACGAGCAGTACTTC. Translated, it gives CASSLASRIPSYEQYF.

This clonotype was counted between two and nine times. This rearrangement joins TRBV12-3 or TRBV12-4 to TRBJ2-6; D not resolved. V was shortened by 2 bases and J by 4 bases, with 6 bases between the two germline ends. This CDR3 is built from 14 residues. The CDR3 nucleotides read TGTGCCAGCAGTTTAAGGTGGGGGGCCAACGTCCTGACTTTC. As protein: CASSLRWGANVLTF.

The sample holds a few counts of this clonotype. The chain carries TRBV11-2 and TRBJ1-1; D may be TRBD1 (5 bases). V lost 4 bases, J lost 3 bases, and 12 bases lay in between. The CDR3 has 14 residues. CDR1 is SGHAT and CDR2 is FQNNGV in the germline V gene. CDR3 coding DNA: TGTGCCAGCAGCTCCGTGAGGGGTGACACTGAAGCTTTCTTT. It is translated as CASSSVRGDTEAFF.

The V gene is TRBV7-6, the J gene TRBJ2-5, with D hard to call. Germline CDR1 is SGHVS and CDR2 is FNYEAQ. The ends were cut back, 2 bases at V and 2 bases at J, with 12 bases in the middle. The CDR3 runs to 15 residues. The CDR3 coding sequence is TGTGCCAGCAGCTTAATGGCTCCAACTCAAGAGACCCAGTACTTC. Residues: CASSLMAPTQETQYF. Complete variable domain (other parts from reference TRBV7-6 and TRBJ2-5): GAGVSQSPRYKVTKRGQDVALRCDPISGHVSLYWYRQALGQGPEFLTYFNYEAQQDKSGLPNDRFSAERPEGSISTLTIQRTEQRDSAMYRCASSLMAPTQETQYFGPGTRLLVL.

In its sample, this clonotype was seen many times. The V and J genes are TRBV15 and TRBJ2-6; perhaps TRBD2 as D (5 bases). Germline CDR1 is LNHNV and CDR2 is YYDKDF (reference sequence). The CDR3 has 16 residues. V shed 0 bases and J shed 1 base, with 7 bases lying between them. CDR3 sequence reads: CATSRDGESGANVLTF. CDR3 sequence (DNA): TGTGCCACCAGCAGAGATGGGGAGTCTGGGGCCAACGTCCTGACTTTC.

The table lists this clonotype with a few counts. As DNA, the CDR3 is TGTGCCAGCGGGGGTTATGAGCAGTTCTTC. It codes for CASGGYEQFF. J is TRBJ2-1 and V is TRBV2; TRBD1 or TRBD2 may be the D gene (5 bases each). CDR3 length: 10 amino acids. The ends were cut back, 8 bases at V and 8 bases at J, with 7 bases in the middle. Germline V lookup: CDR1 SNHLY, CDR2 FYNNEI.

This clonotype was counted ten times or more. The V call is TRBV29-1, the J call TRBJ2-7; 7 bases agree with TRBD1. Germline loops: CDR1 SQVTM, CDR2 ANQGSEA. J lost 5 bases, V lost 8 bases, and 15 bases had no gene match. The CDR3 runs 14 residues. This CDR3 reads CSTWTGLAGNEQYF. As DNA, the CDR3 is TGCAGCACCTGGACAGGCCTCGCCGGGAACGAGCAGTACTTC.

The chain has TRBV7-9 and TRBJ2-3, with TRBD2 matching 13 bases. With V trimmed by 5 bases and J by 2 bases, 1 base remained unmatched. The CDR3 is 15 residues long. CDR1 is SEHNR and CDR2 is FQNEAQ in the germline V gene (reference sequence). The DNA of the CDR3 is TGTGCCAGCAGCGGACTAGCGGGGGTCACAGATACGCAGTATTTT. It specifies CASSGLAGVTDTQYF.

V usage is TRBV7-9 and J usage is TRBJ2-7; D perhaps matches TRBD1 (5 bases). CDR3 length: 12 residues. CDR1 and CDR2 from the germline V gene are SEHNR and FQNEAQ (reference sequence). V lost 4 bases, J lost 6 bases, and 10 bases lay in between. The CDR3: CASSYLGVEQYF. CDR3 nucleotides: TGTGCCAGCAGCTACCTAGGGGTCGAGCAGTACTTC.

Only a few counts were recorded for this clonotype. The V gene is TRBV14, the J gene TRBJ1-1; no clear D. The CDR3 is 13 amino acids. The germline V and J ends were trimmed by 0 bases and 7 bases, with 9 bases remaining between them. Germline V gene sequence: CDR1 SGHDN, CDR2 FVKESK. The CDR3 protein is CASSQEYRDEAFF. In DNA, the CDR3 is TGTGCCAGCAGCCAAGAATACCGGGATGAAGCTTTCTTT.